The next 15 T cell receptor beta chains were all read from a single sample in a study of shared clonotypes between healthy human individuals. Some clones are missing from TCRdb's copy, which holds only in-frame ones; the method was immunoSEQ multiplex PCR. The top ten clones hold around 13% of a sample with about 460,000 clones, roughly four fifths of them seen once. The source material was PBMCs. These receptors were obtained from a woman in her thirties or forties in good health. Some clones in this sample may be carry-over from other donors' samples.

V usage is TRBV9 and J usage is TRBJ1-1; D gene uncertain. This CDR3 is 13 amino acids long. Germline lookup yields CDR1 SGDLS and CDR2 YYNGEE. Trimming took 1 base from V and 2 from J, leaving 6 bases between them. The CDR3 nucleotides are TGTGCCAGCAGCGTAATGGGTAACACTGAAGCTTTCTTT. It codes for CASSVMGNTEAFF.

Many counts were recorded for this clone. This chain connects TRBV19 to TRBJ2-2; TRBD1 or TRBD2 may be the D gene (5 bases each). Trimming took 5 bases from V and 6 from J, leaving 13 bases between them. The CDR3 sequence is 14 residues long. Germline V lookup: CDR1 LNHDA, CDR2 SQIVND (reference sequence). The CDR3 region is CASSGRENSGELFF. The DNA for the CDR3 is TGTGCCAGTAGTGGCAGGGAGAATTCCGGGGAGCTGTTTTTT.

The V and J genes are TRBV7-9 and TRBJ2-2, with D uncertain. The CDR3 consists of 16 residues. Germline CDR1 SEHNR, CDR2 FQNEAQ (reference sequence). The V end was cut by 1 base, the J end by 9 bases, with 18 bases between. Here the CDR3 reads CASSLEGPPSRRELFF. CDR3 in DNA: TGTGCCAGCAGCTTAGAAGGGCCACCTAGTCGCCGGGAGCTGTTTTTT.

V is TRBV5-1 and J is TRBJ1-2; D remains ambiguous. V lost 0 bases, J lost 0 bases, and 6 bases lay in between. The CDR3 consists of 14 residues. CDR1 is SGHRS and CDR2 is YFSETQ in the germline V gene. Here the CDR3 DNA reads TGCGCCAGCAGCTTGGCGACAACTAACTATGGCTACACCTTC. Amino acid sequence: CASSLATTNYGYTF.

This chain connects TRBV7-2 to TRBJ2-7; 10 positions agree with TRBD1. This CDR3 has 14 residues. Germline V CDR1 and CDR2: SGHTA, FQGNSA. V was pared by 4 bases and J by 6 bases, with 6 bases of the junction left unmatched. The CDR3 spells CASSSGQGLLEQYF. The CDR3 DNA follows: TGTGCCAGCAGCTCGGGACAGGGGCTTCTCGAGCAGTACTTC.

The V and J genes are TRBV7-2 and TRBJ1-4, with D unresolved. The CDR3 has 14 amino acids. CDR1 and CDR2 (germline): SGHTA, FQGNSA. Between the trimmed V and J ends, which lost 4 bases and 0 bases, there was a span of 6 bases. This chain's CDR3 is CASSSDATNEKLFF. The CDR3 nucleotides read TGTGCCAGCAGCTCGGACGCAACTAATGAAAAACTGTTTTTT.

The table lists this clone with a few counts. This likely came from a read error, as a far larger clone is one base away. The rearrangement uses TRBV29-1 and TRBJ2-4; no firm D call. This CDR3 has 14 residues. Germline CDR1 SQVTM, CDR2 ANQGSEA. CDR3: CSVESEWPKNTQYF. In DNA form, the CDR3 reads TGCAGCGTTGAAAGTGAATGGCCCAAAAACACTCAGTACTTC. The whole variable domain, filled in from reference TRBV29-1 and TRBJ2-4, reads SAVISQKPSRDICQRGTSLTIQCQVDSQVTMMFWYRQQPGQSLTLIATANQGSEATYESGFVIDKFPISRPNLTFSTLTVSNMSPEDSSIYLCSVESEWPKNTQYFGAGTRLSVL.

This chain joins TRBV4-3 and TRBJ2-1; 7 bases are a match to TRBD1. This CDR3 is 14 amino acids long. Per the germline V gene, CDR1 is LGHNA and CDR2 is YSLEER. V gave up 6 bases and J gave up 4 bases; unmatched junction bases: 6. CDR3 loop: CASSRGQSYNEQFF. Here the CDR3 DNA reads TGCGCCAGCAGTAGGGGGCAGTCTTACAATGAGCAGTTCTTC.

The rearrangement uses TRBV20-1 and TRBJ2-1; D not resolved. Germline values: CDR1 DFQATT, CDR2 SNEGSKA (reference sequence). Between the trimmed V and J ends, which lost 6 bases and 7 bases, there was a span of 10 bases. The CDR3 extends over 11 amino acids. CDR3 amino acids: CSARVLNEQFF. CDR3 bases: TGCAGTGCCCGAGTGCTTAATGAGCAGTTCTTC.

This chain links TRBV7-3 with TRBJ2-3; D uncertain. The CDR3 spans 14 residues. Deletions cut 2 bases from V and 5 bases from J, with 11 bases between. In germline, CDR1 is SGHTA, CDR2 FQGTGA. The CDR3 coding sequence is TGTGCCAGCAGCTTATCACAGCAGAAAGATACGCAGTATTTT. Protein product: CASSLSQQKDTQYF.

The V call is TRBV11-2, the J call TRBJ2-7, with unresolved D. V gave up 3 bases and J gave up 1 base, with 4 bases separating them. CDR3 length equals 12 residues. Germline V CDR1 and CDR2: SGHAT, FQNNGV. As DNA, the CDR3 is TGTGCCAGCAGCTTCTCTTCCTACGAGCAGTACTTC. Its translation: CASSFSSYEQYF.

The V and J genes are TRBV5-6 and TRBJ2-1; D gene ambiguous. Germline lookup yields CDR1 SGHDT and CDR2 YYEEEE. This CDR3 contains 16 residues. Trimming took off 5 bases at V and 5 bases at J, with 20 bases between the two ends. The CDR3 nucleotides read TGTGCCAGCAGTTTCGAGACTGGAACGGTGGACAATGAGCAGTTCTTC. As protein: CASSFETGTVDNEQFF.

This clone was counted only a few times. V gene TRBV6-5 combines with J gene TRBJ1-3; D is perhaps TRBD1 (5 bases). V lost 6 bases and J lost 2, with 11 bases in between. CDR3 length: 14 amino acids. Germline V gene sequence: CDR1 MNHEY, CDR2 SVGAGI. Here the CDR3 DNA reads TGTGCCAGCAGGGACATCCGGACTGGAAACACCATATATTTT. This encodes CASRDIRTGNTIYF.

J is TRBJ2-7 and V is TRBV12-5; D unclear. Per germline, CDR1 LGHNT and CDR2 FRNRAP. Between the trimmed V and J ends, which lost 2 bases and 0 bases, there was a span of 14 bases. CDR3 length equals 16 residues. The CDR3 DNA reads as TGTGCTAGTGGTTTGAATGGAACAGATAGCTCCTACGAGCAGTACTTC. Protein: CASGLNGTDSSYEQYF.

The chain is built from TRBV7-9 and TRBJ1-4; 10 bases fit TRBD1. This CDR3 contains 16 residues. CDR1 and CDR2 from the germline V gene are SEHNR and FQNEAQ (reference sequence). With V trimmed by 4 bases and J by 11 bases, 13 bases remained unmatched. The CDR3 here is CASSSRDRGTHNKLFF. DNA of the CDR3: TGTGCCAGCAGCTCCCGGGACAGGGGAACCCACAATAAACTGTTTTTT.